This entry features one TCR beta chain sequence. This sample was taken from a study of blood T cell repertoires in COVID-19. Study at large: Samples of COVID-19 (acute and convalescent) were obtained from the United States, Italy and Spain. PBMCs, B-cell-depleted T cells, or T cells were the source of the cDNA or gDNA that made up the material.

While infection was still active, Seattle patients were enrolled and then followed longitudinally. How the authors handled the data: Estimation of nucleated cell counts was performed using reference gene primer amplification. Here immunoSEQ multiplex PCR was the method, and the copy in TCRdb shows in-frame clones only, minus some. Clone size and V and J calls were adopted from that table, with D and trimming inferred from the DNA. The data hold around 140,000 clones, with about 89% observed a single time. This CDR3 is 15 amino acids long. The V segment lost 6 bases and the J segment 6 bases; nucleotides outside the gene matches: 12. Germline CDR1 reads SGHRS; CDR2 reads YFSETQ.

Sequenced sample: peripheral blood. This receptor was obtained from a woman in her seventies with COVID-19, enrolled during active disease. The V and J genes are TRBV5-1 and TRBJ2-1; TRBD2 agrees at 7 bases. CDR3 region: CASIKGGGPFNEQFF. The CDR3 DNA reads as TGCGCCAGCATCAAGGGCGGGGGACCATTCAATGAGCAGTTCTTC.